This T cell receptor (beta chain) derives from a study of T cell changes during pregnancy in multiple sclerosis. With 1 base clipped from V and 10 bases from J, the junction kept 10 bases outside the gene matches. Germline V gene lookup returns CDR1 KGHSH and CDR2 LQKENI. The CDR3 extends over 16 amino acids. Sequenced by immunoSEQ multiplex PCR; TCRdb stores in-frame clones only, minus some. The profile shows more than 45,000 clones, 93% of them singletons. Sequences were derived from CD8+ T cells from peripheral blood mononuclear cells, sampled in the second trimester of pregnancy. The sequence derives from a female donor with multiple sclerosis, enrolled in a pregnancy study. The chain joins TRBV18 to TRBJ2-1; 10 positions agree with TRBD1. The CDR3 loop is CASSPRDRGRFKEQFF. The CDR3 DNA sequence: TGTGCCAGCTCACCACGGGACAGGGGTCGTTTCAAGGAGCAGTTCTTC.